This TCR beta chain originates from a study of control samples from healthy donors and cancer patients. Per the germline V gene, CDR1 is SGHRS and CDR2 is YFSETQ. There are 18 residues in the CDR3. V was cut by 0 bases and J by 2 bases, with 20 bases left in between. Produced via immunoSEQ multiplex PCR; TCRdb's table is partial and in-frame only. The repertoire has about 170,000 clones, around 93% of them found once; the top ten carry roughly 4.3%. The source material was blood. This receptor was taken from a woman aged 55-69 years in good health. The chain combines TRBV5-1 with TRBJ1-2; D unresolved. CDR3: CASSLVGRHLLDNYGYTF. The CDR3 nucleotides read TGCGCCAGCAGCTTGGTTGGCAGACACCTACTTGACAACTATGGCTACACCTTC.